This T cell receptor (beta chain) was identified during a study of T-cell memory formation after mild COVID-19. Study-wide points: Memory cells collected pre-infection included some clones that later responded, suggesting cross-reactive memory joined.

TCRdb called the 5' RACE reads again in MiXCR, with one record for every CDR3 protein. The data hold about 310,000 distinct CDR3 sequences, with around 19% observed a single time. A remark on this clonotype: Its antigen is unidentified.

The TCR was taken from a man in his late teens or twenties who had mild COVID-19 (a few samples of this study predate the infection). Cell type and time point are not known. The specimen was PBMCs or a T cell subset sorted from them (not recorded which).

Here the CDR3 reads CASSPGLSGNTIYF. As DNA, the CDR3 is TGCGCCAGCAGCCCAGGGCTGTCTGGAAACACCATATATTTT. V gene TRBV5-1 combines with J gene TRBJ1-3, with a tentative D call TRBD1 (5 bases). The germline V gene encodes CDR1 SGHRS and CDR2 YFSETQ. With 4 bases removed from V and 1 base from J, the gap between germline ends came to 9 bases. The CDR3 is 14 residues long.